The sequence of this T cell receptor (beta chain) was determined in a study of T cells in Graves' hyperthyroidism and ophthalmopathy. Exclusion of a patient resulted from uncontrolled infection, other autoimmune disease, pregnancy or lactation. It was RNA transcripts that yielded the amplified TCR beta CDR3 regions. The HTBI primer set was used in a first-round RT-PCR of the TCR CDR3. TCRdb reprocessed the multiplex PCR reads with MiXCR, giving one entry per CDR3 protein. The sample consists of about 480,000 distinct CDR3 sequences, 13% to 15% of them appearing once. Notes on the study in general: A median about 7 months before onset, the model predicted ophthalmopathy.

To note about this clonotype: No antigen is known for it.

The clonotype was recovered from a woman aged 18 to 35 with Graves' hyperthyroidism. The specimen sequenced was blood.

CDR3 coding DNA: TGTGCCAGCAACGCCAGGGGGGATGGCTACACCTTC. Residues: CASNARGDGYTF. V is TRBV3-1 and J is TRBJ1-2; 7 nucleotides match TRBD1. The trim removed 7 bases at V and 6 bases at J, leaving 5 bases unmatched. The germline V gene has CDR1 LGHDT and CDR2 YNNKEL (reference sequence). The CDR3 extends over 12 amino acids. Full variable domain (outside the CDR3, taken from reference TRBV3-1 and TRBJ1-2): DTAVSQTPKYLVTQMGNDKSIKCEQNLGHDTMYWYKQDSKKFLKIMFSYNNKELIINETVPNRFSPKSPDKAHLNLHINSLELGDSAVYFCASNARGDGYTFGSGTRLTVV.